This passage covers 4 T cell receptor beta chains from one sample sequenced in a study of T cells in Graves' hyperthyroidism and ophthalmopathy. Amplified TCR beta CDR3 regions came from RNA transcripts. TCR CDR3 regions were first amplified by RT-PCR with HTBI primers. TCRdb processed the multiplex PCR reads anew with MiXCR; each CDR3 protein has one entry. The sample records 550,000 to 650,000 distinct CDR3 sequences, about 15% being singletons. Sequenced sample: blood. Receptors originate from a woman in her twenties or thirties with Graves' hyperthyroidism that later progressed to Graves' ophthalmopathy.

In this sample, this clonotype turned up many times. The CDR3 sequence is CASCTGGRSYEQYF. The CDR3 nucleotides are TGTGCCAGCTGTACGGGGGGACGCTCCTACGAGCAGTACTTC. The V and J genes are TRBV18 and TRBJ2-7, with 7 nucleotides matching TRBD2. Germline values: CDR1 KGHSH, CDR2 LQKENI. V gave up 7 bases and J gave up 0 bases; unmatched junction bases: 6. CDR3 length: 14 residues.

At least ten counts were recorded for this clonotype. The rearrangement joins TRBV5-1 to TRBJ2-7; D is possibly TRBD2 (6 bases). Germline assignment: CDR1 SGHRS and CDR2 YFSETQ. V lost 4 bases to trimming and J lost 4 bases, with 12 bases between them. This CDR3 is 13 amino acids long. The CDR3 here is CASSEGRLYEQYF. CDR3 nucleotides: TGCGCCAGCAGCGAGGGGAGGTTGTACGAGCAGTACTTC.

There are many counts of this clonotype. The chain carries TRBV12-3 or TRBV12-4 and TRBJ1-3; 7 positions agree with TRBD1. V trimming: 4 bases; J trimming: 0 bases; junction bases outside the gene matches: 3. CDR3 length equals 15 residues. The chain's CDR3 is CASSSQGGSGNTIYF. The CDR3 bases are TGTGCCAGCAGTTCCCAGGGGGGCTCTGGAAACACCATATATTTT.

Points on this clonotype: With a much larger clone just one base away, this may be a read error. The chain combines TRBV20-1 with TRBJ2-5; D gene unclear. The CDR3 length is 10 residues. Germline CDR1 DFQATT, CDR2 SNEGSKA (reference sequence). For the CDR3, the DNA is TGCAGTGCTGGGGATGAGACCCAGTGCTTC. Amino acid sequence: CSAGDETQCF.